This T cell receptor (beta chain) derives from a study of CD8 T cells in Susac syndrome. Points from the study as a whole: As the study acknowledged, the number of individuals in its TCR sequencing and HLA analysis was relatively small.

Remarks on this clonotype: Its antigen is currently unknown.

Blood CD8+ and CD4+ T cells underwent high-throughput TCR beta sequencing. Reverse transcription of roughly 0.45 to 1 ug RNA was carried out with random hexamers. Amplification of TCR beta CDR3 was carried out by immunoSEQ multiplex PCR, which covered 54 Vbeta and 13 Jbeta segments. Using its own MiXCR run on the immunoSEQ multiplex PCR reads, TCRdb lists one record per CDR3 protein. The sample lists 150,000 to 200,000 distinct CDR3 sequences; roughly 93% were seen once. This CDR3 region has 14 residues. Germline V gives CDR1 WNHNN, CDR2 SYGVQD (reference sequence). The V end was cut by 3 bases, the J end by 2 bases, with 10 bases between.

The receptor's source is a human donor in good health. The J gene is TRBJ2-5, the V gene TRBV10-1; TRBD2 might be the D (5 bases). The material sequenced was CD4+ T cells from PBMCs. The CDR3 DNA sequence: TGCGCCAGCAGTGATACCCCGGGGCAAGAGACCCAGTACTTC. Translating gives CASSDTPGQETQYF.